This T cell receptor (beta chain) came from a study of T cell responses to AZD1222 COVID-19 vaccine. Sequencing used immunoSEQ multiplex PCR; TCRdb keeps in-frame clones, though not all of them. The data show 110,000 to 150,000 clones, about 93% seen once. The V end was cut by 0 bases, the J end by 3 bases, with 8 bases between. This CDR3 spans 14 amino acids. Germline V gives CDR1 SNHLY, CDR2 FYNNEI. The specimen comprised peripheral blood, sampled on day 0 of AZD1222 vaccination. The chain recombines TRBV2 with TRBJ1-1; D unclear. The TCR was taken from an adult in good health. The CDR3 sequence is CASSEAGSDTEAFF. For the CDR3, the DNA is TGTGCCAGCAGTGAAGCGGGGAGTGACACTGAAGCTTTCTTT.